The TCR beta chain under discussion was sequenced for a study of T cell responses to AZD1222 COVID-19 vaccine. On the study more broadly: Pooling covered second doses at about 4 or about 12 weeks. Whole-study results and caveats: When two AZD1222 doses had been given, Spike-specific TCR breadth and depth rose. Mapped onto spike, vaccine-associated CD4 TCRs spanned it and were dominant at 160-218 and 743-854.

Per the germline V gene, CDR1 is SGHRS and CDR2 is YFSETQ. Trimming left V 1 base short and J 2 bases short, with 9 bases between. The CDR3 is 14 amino acids. Details on this clone: Antigen: not known.

Profiling relied on immunoSEQ multiplex PCR, and the TCRdb table lists in-frame clones only, not all of them. The data hold fewer than 90,000 clones, with approximately 90% observed a single time. The TCR sequence derives from an adult in good health. The material was peripheral blood, obtained on day 0 of AZD1222 vaccination. The chain is built from TRBV5-1 and TRBJ1-1; no clear D gene. The CDR3 sequence: CASSLSGSNTEAFF. The CDR3 nucleotides are TGCGCCAGCAGCTTGAGTGGCAGCAACACTGAAGCTTTCTTT.